The next 12 T cell receptor beta chains were all read from a single sample in a study of preoperative IRX-2 immunotherapy in early breast cancer. Only in-frame clones appear in the TCRdb table, and some are missing; sequencing was by immunoSEQ multiplex PCR. The data contain more than 50,000 clones, roughly 95% of them singletons. Sample treatment: preoperative locoregional IRX-2 cytokine immunotherapy. Sampling took place from a patient treated with IRX-2 immunotherapy. The origin of the receptors is a human donor with breast cancer.

The V call is TRBV20-1, the J call TRBJ1-1, with D hard to call. V was pared by 6 bases and J by 7 bases, with 12 bases between. The CDR3 sequence is 11 residues long. Germline CDR1 reads DFQATT; CDR2 reads SNEGSKA (reference sequence). In DNA form, the CDR3 reads TGCAGTGCCCTGCGGCAGTTTGAAGCTTTCTTT. Protein sequence: CSALRQFEAFF.

This clone was recorded only once. The J gene is TRBJ1-2, the V gene TRBV14; weak D call: TRBD1 (5 bases). CDR3 size: 13 residues. Germline lookup yields CDR1 SGHDN and CDR2 FVKESK. Trimming removed 1 base at V and 3 bases at J, with 6 bases between. The DNA of the CDR3 is TGTGCCAGCAGCCAAGCAGGGTACTATGGCTACACCTTC. Translation gives CASSQAGYYGYTF.

The rearrangement joins TRBV28 to TRBJ2-7; 14 bases line up with TRBD2. There are 16 residues in the CDR3. Per the germline V gene, CDR1 is MDHEN and CDR2 is SYDVKM. V was pared by 2 bases and J by 4 bases, with 4 bases of the junction left unmatched. CDR3 amino acids: CASSLRLAGGRYEQYF. As DNA, the CDR3 is TGTGCCAGCAGTTTACGACTAGCGGGGGGGCGGTACGAGCAGTACTTC. Variable domain in full (rest from reference TRBV28 and TRBJ2-7): DVKVTQSSRYLVKRTGEKVFLECVQDMDHENMFWYRQDPGLGLRLIYFSYDVKMKEKGDIPEGYSVSREKKERFSLILESASTNQTSMYLCASSLRLAGGRYEQYFGPGTRLTVT.

The chain joins TRBV4-3 to TRBJ2-3; 11 positions agree with TRBD2. CDR1 and CDR2 (germline): LGHNA, YSLEER. The CDR3 length is 16 residues. Losses at the gene ends were 0 bases for V and 5 bases for J; bases not matched to a gene: 4. The CDR3 is CASSQDLAGGRDTQYF. The CDR3 coding sequence is TGCGCCAGCAGCCAAGATTTAGCGGGGGGGAGAGATACGCAGTATTTT.

This clone was observed a single time. This chain uses TRBV6-6 with TRBJ2-5; 9 bases map to TRBD1. The CDR3 covers 14 residues. The V gene end was trimmed by 4 bases and the J gene end by 7 bases; junction bases not matched to a gene: 7. The germline V gene encodes CDR1 MNHNY and CDR2 SVGAGI (reference sequence). In nucleotides, the CDR3 is TGTGCCAGCAGTTTACAACAGGGGGCCGGGACCCAGTACTTC. This gives the protein CASSLQQGAGTQYF.

The chain carries TRBV27 and TRBJ2-3; a possible D gene is TRBD2 (5 bases). CDR3 length: 15 amino acids. Trimming took off 6 bases at V and 5 bases at J, with 18 bases between the two ends. CDR1 and CDR2 (germline): MNHEY, SMNVEV (reference sequence). The CDR3 DNA follows: TGTGCCAGCAGGAGTCCCGGGAACCGGGAAGATACGCAGTATTTT. As protein: CASRSPGNREDTQYF.

This clone was seen only once. This sequence joins TRBV28 and TRBJ1-5; 9 bases fit TRBD1. Trimming cost V 8 bases and J 7 bases; bases outside gene matches: 3. Germline CDR1 and CDR2: MDHEN and SYDVKM. The CDR3 consists of 12 residues. CDR3 coding DNA: TGTGCCAGCGGGACAGGGTGGCAGCCCCAGCATTTT. Amino acids: CASGTGWQPQHF.

The CDR3 DNA is TGTGCCAGCAGTCGCCGACAGGGGATTAACTATGGCTACACCTTC. Its translation is CASSRRQGINYGYTF. The V call is TRBV27, the J call TRBJ1-2, with 8 bases fitting TRBD1. CDR3 size: 15 residues. V lost 5 bases to trimming and J lost 1 base; unmatched junction nucleotides: 6. Germline values: CDR1 MNHEY, CDR2 SMNVEV (reference sequence).

This clone was recorded a few times. The J gene is TRBJ2-7, the V gene TRBV20-1; D remains ambiguous. Trimming removed 6 bases from V and 2 bases from J, with 8 bases in between. Looked up from germline, CDR1 is DFQATT and CDR2 is SNEGSKA (reference sequence). The CDR3 runs to 11 residues. The CDR3 sequence: CSAEQAYEQYF. In DNA, the CDR3 is TGCAGTGCAGAGCAAGCCTACGAGCAGTACTTC.

V usage is TRBV5-1 and J usage is TRBJ2-1; 7 bases fit TRBD1. V dropped 4 bases and J dropped 0; count of bases not matched to a gene: 4. The CDR3 loop spans 15 amino acids. The germline CDR1 and CDR2 sequences are SGHRS and YFSETQ. CDR3 coding DNA: TGCGCCAGCAGCCCCACAGGGGCCTCCTACAATGAGCAGTTCTTC. Translating it yields CASSPTGASYNEQFF.

This clone was recorded once. The J gene is TRBJ2-1, the V gene TRBV11-2; 12 nucleotides agree with TRBD1. This CDR3 comprises 16 residues. Germline CDR1 and CDR2: SGHAT and FQNNGV. J lost 15 bases, V lost 4 bases, and 16 bases had no gene match. CDR3 sequence (DNA): TGTGCCAGCAGCTACTTGATGGGACAGGGGGCGGCCCGAGGGTTCTTC. Encoded protein: CASSYLMGQGAARGFF.

V is TRBV6-6 and J is TRBJ2-5; D call uncertain. The CDR3 runs to 13 residues. Germline CDR1 and CDR2: MNHNY and SVGAGI (reference sequence). The V end lost 4 bases, the J end lost 5 bases, and 11 bases lay between the germline ends. Written as DNA, the CDR3 is TGTGCCAGCAGTTTTCGGTACCCCGAGACCCAGTACTTC. Residues: CASSFRYPETQYF.